The 23 T cell receptor beta chains listed next were all sequenced from one sample in a study of blood T cell repertoires in COVID-19. TCRdb keeps only in-frame clones here, not all; method: immunoSEQ multiplex PCR. Here the sample spans about 91,000 clones, approximately 77% being singletons. Sequenced sample: peripheral blood. The receptors were sampled from an elderly woman with acute or convalescent COVID-19.

The rearrangement joins TRBV29-1 to TRBJ2-3; 11 nucleotides line up with TRBD2. The V gene's germline CDR1 is SQVTM and CDR2 ANQGSEA. This CDR3 contains 14 residues. Trimming removed 7 bases from V and 0 bases from J; junction bases left unmatched: 3. The CDR3 is CSATSGTSTDTQYF. CDR3 nucleotide sequence: TGCAGCGCGACTAGCGGGACTAGCACAGATACGCAGTATTTT.

The V and J genes are TRBV5-1 and TRBJ2-3; 9 nucleotides match TRBD2. The junction had 7 bases not matched to a gene; V was cut back by 3 bases and J by 2 bases. The CDR3 is made up of 16 amino acids. The germline V gene encodes CDR1 SGHRS and CDR2 YFSETQ. The CDR3 nucleotides are TGCGCCAGCAGCTGGGCTAGCGGGAACCCCACAGATACGCAGTATTTT. It is translated as CASSWASGNPTDTQYF.

This clone showed up just a few times. The chain joins TRBV6-2 or TRBV6-3 to TRBJ2-7, with D possibly being TRBD1 (5 bases). The ends were cut back, 5 bases at V and 2 bases at J, with 10 bases in the middle. Germline V gives CDR1 MNHEY, CDR2 SVGEGT. The CDR3 spans 13 residues. In DNA form, the CDR3 reads TGTGCCAGCAGTCCCAGGGCCGCCTACGAGCAGTACTTC. Translated, it gives CASSPRAAYEQYF.

The V gene is TRBV5-6, the J gene TRBJ1-6; 8 nucleotides line up with TRBD1. CDR1 is SGHDT and CDR2 is YYEEEE in the germline V gene. The CDR3 runs 14 residues. J was trimmed by 7 bases and V by 4 bases; bases with no gene match: 4. The CDR3 here is CASSGTGRNSPLHF. CDR3 in DNA: TGTGCCAGCAGCGGGACAGGTAGAAATTCACCCCTCCACTTT.

This clone appeared a few times. The chain carries TRBV5-1 and TRBJ2-7, with TRBD1 as a possible D gene (5 bases). CDR1 and CDR2 (germline): SGHRS, YFSETQ. CDR3 length equals 14 residues. V dropped 1 base and J dropped 7 bases, with 15 bases sitting between them. The CDR3 DNA follows: TGCGCCAGCAGCTTGACAGGTCCTACGTGGGAGCAGTACTTC. Translating gives CASSLTGPTWEQYF.

This clone was observed a few times. The chain uses TRBV10-3 and TRBJ1-1; a weak D match, TRBD1 (5 bases). CDR1 and CDR2 from the germline V gene are ENHRY and SYGVKD. The CDR3 consists of 14 residues. The V and J ends lost 4 bases and 5 bases respectively, with 14 bases between them. The CDR3 coding sequence is TGTGCCATCAGTGGTCAGGGTGATCGGACTGAAGCTTTCTTT. Translated, it gives CAISGQGDRTEAFF.

This chain joins TRBV27 and TRBJ2-7; 10 bases are shared with TRBD1. The germline CDR1 and CDR2 sequences are MNHEY and SMNVEV (reference sequence). CDR3 size: 16 residues. The V segment lost 3 bases and the J segment 4 bases; nucleotides outside the gene matches: 9. CDR3 loop: CASSFHQTGGLYEQYF. DNA of the CDR3: TGTGCCAGCAGTTTCCACCAGACAGGGGGCTTGTACGAGCAGTACTTC.

CDR3 DNA sequence: TGCGCCAGCAGCCAAGATCTCCGACAGGGTAGAGGCTACACCTTC. It is translated as CASSQDLRQGRGYTF. The chain employs TRBV4-1 and TRBJ1-2; 7 bases are a match to TRBD1. The V and J ends lost 0 bases and 8 bases, in that order; junction bases with no gene match: 9. The V gene's germline CDR1 is MGHRA and CDR2 YSYEKL. CDR3 length: 15 residues.

J is TRBJ2-4 and V is TRBV6-5; TRBD2 matches 7 bases. The CDR3 has 16 residues. V lost 0 bases and J lost 1; bases outside the gene matches: 3. Germline V CDR1 and CDR2: MNHEY, SVGAGI. CDR3 bases: TGTGCCAGCAGTTACTCGCGGGGAGGGGCCAAAAACATTCAGTACTTC. Amino acids: CASSYSRGGAKNIQYF.

The chain has TRBV9 and TRBJ2-6; D unclear. Germline V gives CDR1 SGDLS, CDR2 YYNGEE. The V end lost 4 bases, the J end lost 0 bases, and 8 bases lay between the germline ends. The CDR3 sequence is 15 residues long. This CDR3 reads CASSSVVSGANVLTF. Here the CDR3 DNA reads TGTGCCAGCAGCTCTGTAGTCTCTGGGGCCAACGTCCTGACTTTC.

V usage is TRBV6-1 and J usage is TRBJ1-2; 7 bases are a match to TRBD1. Germline lookup yields CDR1 MNHNS and CDR2 SASEGT. The V and J ends lost 5 bases and 4 bases, in that order; junction bases with no gene match: 7. The CDR3 runs to 14 residues. The DNA of the CDR3 is TGTGCCAGCAGTCCAATAACAGGGGCCTATGGCTACACCTTC. It translates to CASSPITGAYGYTF.

The chain uses TRBV18 and TRBJ1-3; a possible D gene is TRBD1 (5 bases). The V and J ends lost 4 bases and 1 base respectively, with 17 bases between them. From germline, CDR1 is KGHSH and CDR2 LQKENI. This CDR3 region has 17 residues. The CDR3 sequence is CASSQLQGGGSGNTIYF. The CDR3 DNA is TGTGCCAGCTCACAACTCCAGGGCGGGGGATCTGGAAACACCATATATTTT.

This chain uses TRBV28 with TRBJ1-1, with D possibly being TRBD1 (5 bases). The CDR3 has 14 amino acids. Per the germline V gene, CDR1 is MDHEN and CDR2 is SYDVKM. With 6 bases removed from V and 3 bases from J, the gap between germline ends came to 14 bases. The CDR3 protein is CASRSGAGDTEAFF. CDR3 coding DNA: TGTGCCAGCAGGTCCGGGGCGGGGGACACTGAAGCTTTCTTT.

The genes are TRBV3-1 (or the pseudogene TRBV3-2) and TRBJ2-2; 8 nucleotides match TRBD2. V was clipped by 3 bases and J by 5 bases; unmatched bases: 5. CDR1 and CDR2 from the germline V gene are LGHDT and YNNKEL (reference sequence). This CDR3 spans 15 amino acids. CDR3 region: CASSHGGALTGELFF. Written as DNA, the CDR3 is TGTGCCAGCAGCCACGGGGGGGCGCTGACCGGGGAGCTGTTTTTT.

This clone has a handful of counts. The chain is built from TRBV28 and TRBJ1-5; D is possibly TRBD1 (6 bases). Trimming took off 7 bases at V and 6 bases at J, with 16 bases between the two ends. The CDR3 sequence is 14 residues long. Per germline, CDR1 MDHEN and CDR2 SYDVKM. The CDR3 DNA sequence: TGTGCCAGCACCCTACAGGGCGAGGTTCAGCCCCAGCATTTT. This gives the protein CASTLQGEVQPQHF.

The V gene is TRBV19, the J gene TRBJ2-7; TRBD2 matches 9 bases. CDR1 and CDR2 (germline): LNHDA, SQIVND (reference sequence). J was trimmed by 1 base and V by 3 bases; bases with no gene match: 7. CDR3 length: 16 residues. The CDR3 sequence: CASSMDLAGRSYEQYF. Written as DNA, the CDR3 is TGTGCCAGTAGTATGGATCTAGCGGGACGGTCCTACGAGCAGTACTTC. Filled out from reference TRBV19 and TRBJ2-7, the complete variable domain reads DGGITQSPKYLFRKEGQNVTLSCEQNLNHDAMYWYRQDPGQGLRLIYYSQIVNDFQKGDIAEGYSVSREKKESFPLTVTSAQKNPTAFYLCASSMDLAGRSYEQYFGPGTRLTVT.

The V call is TRBV19, the J call TRBJ2-1; TRBD2 agrees at 10 bases. Trimming at V came to 6 bases and at J to 4 bases, leaving 9 bases not matched to a gene. Germline V lookup: CDR1 LNHDA, CDR2 SQIVND (reference sequence). CDR3 size: 16 residues. The DNA of the CDR3 is TGTGCCAGTAGGCGGGACCTAGCGGGAGCTTACAATGAGCAGTTCTTC. Its translation is CASRRDLAGAYNEQFF.

CDR3: CASSSETGFQETQYF. The CDR3 nucleotides read TGTGCCAGCTCATCCGAGACGGGATTTCAAGAGACCCAGTACTTC. The rearrangement joins TRBV18 to TRBJ2-5, with D perhaps matching TRBD2 (5 bases). The V gene lost 5 bases and the J gene lost 2 bases, with 15 bases spanning the gap. The CDR3 consists of 15 residues. Germline V gene sequence: CDR1 KGHSH, CDR2 LQKENI. The variable domain in full, with the rest retrieved from reference TRBV18 and TRBJ2-5, is NAGVMQNPRHLVRRRGQEARLRCSPMKGHSHVYWYRQLPEEGLKFMVYLQKENIIDESGMPKERFSAEFPKEGPSILRIQQVVRGDSAAYFCASSSETGFQETQYFGPGTRLLVL.

This clone has more than one count but fewer than ten. The chain recombines TRBV6-1 with TRBJ1-2; the D gene is possibly TRBD1 (5 bases). The length of the CDR3 is 13 residues. V lost 0 bases and J lost 5, with 7 bases in between. CDR1 is MNHNS, CDR2 SASEGT, per germline. The CDR3 sequence is CASSEARVYGYTF. CDR3 coding DNA: TGTGCCAGCAGTGAAGCCAGGGTTTATGGCTACACCTTC.

V is TRBV7-9 and J is TRBJ1-1; tentative D call: TRBD1 (6 bases). The V and J ends lost 5 bases and 1 base respectively, with 14 bases between them. CDR3 size: 15 residues. CDR1 is SEHNR and CDR2 is FQNEAQ in the germline V gene (reference sequence). CDR3 nucleotide sequence: TGTGCCAGCAGCCCGAGACAGGCCTGGAACACTGAAGCTTTCTTT. This encodes CASSPRQAWNTEAFF.

The genes are TRBV5-1 and TRBJ1-6; 12 positions match TRBD1. Germline CDR1 SGHRS, CDR2 YFSETQ. The CDR3 sequence is 16 residues long. Germline trimming cut 5 bases from V and 8 bases from J; bases unmatched to any gene: 8. The CDR3, as DNA: TGCGCCAGCAGGCAGCCGGGACAGGGGGCATATTCACCCCTCCACTTT. Residues: CASRQPGQGAYSPLHF.

The rearrangement links TRBV5-1 to TRBJ1-4; D not certain. This CDR3 has 14 amino acids. With 0 bases removed from V and 7 bases from J, the gap between germline ends came to 10 bases. CDR1 SGHRS and CDR2 YFSETQ come from the germline V gene. CDR3 DNA sequence: TGCGCCAGCAGCTTGGTTGGTGGCGGTGAAAAACTGTTTTTT. Residues: CASSLVGGGEKLFF.

V usage is TRBV21-1 and J usage is TRBJ2-1; the table's D call, TRBD1, has no DNA check behind it. TRBV21-1 is classified as a pseudogene. CDR3 length: 14 residues. CDR3: CASGWDRGPREQFF. DNA of the CDR3: TGTGCCAGTGGCTGGGACAGGGGCCCCCGGGAGCAGTTCTTC.